This is a list of T cell receptor beta chains from one sample in a study of breast tumors, draining lymph nodes, adjacent tissues. TCRdb independently ran MiXCR on the multiplex PCR reads; one entry per CDR3 protein. The sample lists roughly 260,000 distinct CDR3 sequences; roughly 31% were seen once. The sequenced sample was axillary lymph node tissue. These receptors originate from a female donor with breast cancer. Some clones in this sample may be carry-over from other donors' samples. The conserved cysteine and the conserved F or W are not part of the CDR3 here. The order of the fields is CDR3 protein, V gene, J gene.

CDR3 protein: SAREQGTWGKLF
V gene: TRBV20-1
J gene: TRBJ1-4

CDR3 protein: ASSLGWTAINVQY
V gene: TRBV5-8
J gene: TRBJ2-4

CDR3 protein: ASRPDRGNTEAF
V gene: TRBV6-6
J gene: TRBJ1-1

CDR3 protein: ASSSSPASSVQY
V gene: TRBV7-9
J gene: TRBJ2-7

CDR3 protein: ASRQEYTGELF
V gene: TRBV7-9
J gene: TRBJ2-2

CDR3 protein: ASSSGTDGDQPQH
V gene: TRBV5-6
J gene: TRBJ1-5

CDR3 protein: ASSARQGYNEQY
V gene: TRBV7-9
J gene: TRBJ2-7

CDR3 protein: AISEPRTGDAYEQY
V gene: TRBV10-3
J gene: TRBJ2-7

CDR3 protein: ASSLAGAGSEQY
V gene: TRBV7-9
J gene: TRBJ2-7

CDR3 protein: ATRGRGRDNTEAF
V gene: TRBV24-1
J gene: TRBJ1-1

CDR3 protein: ASSYRGDTGELF
V gene: TRBV19
J gene: TRBJ2-2

CDR3 protein: SARDPLGLAGRNEQF
V gene: TRBV20-1
J gene: TRBJ2-1

CDR3 protein: ASSIRPVFSGNTIY
V gene: TRBV2
J gene: TRBJ1-3

CDR3 protein: ASTGTSGLNAQY
V gene: TRBV25-1
J gene: TRBJ2-3

CDR3 protein: ASSLVVGVDNEQF
V gene: TRBV6-2/TRBV6-3
J gene: TRBJ2-1

CDR3 protein: ASSLGQGSYNEQF
V gene: TRBV5-1
J gene: TRBJ2-1

CDR3 protein: SARGTGGREKLF
V gene: TRBV20-1
J gene: TRBJ1-4

CDR3 protein: ASSLMRGDSNQPQH
V gene: TRBV12-3/TRBV12-4
J gene: TRBJ1-5

CDR3 protein: ASSQEITGLGGYT
V gene: TRBV4-3
J gene: TRBJ1-2

CDR3 protein: ASRIRGEGYNEQF
V gene: TRBV5-1
J gene: TRBJ2-1

CDR3 protein: SASFFTGVGQPQH
V gene: TRBV20-1
J gene: TRBJ1-5

CDR3 protein: ASSLEVPDTQY
V gene: TRBV11-2
J gene: TRBJ2-3

CDR3 protein: ASSFLAGSNEQF
V gene: TRBV27
J gene: TRBJ2-1

CDR3 protein: SAPPQGYNEQF
V gene: TRBV20-1
J gene: TRBJ2-1

CDR3 protein: ASSSGHGNQPQH
V gene: TRBV11-2
J gene: TRBJ1-5

CDR3 protein: ASSLGGPYKSNEQF
V gene: TRBV12-3/TRBV12-4
J gene: TRBJ2-1

CDR3 protein: ASGLVWELEREEGPDTQY
V gene: TRBV12-5
J gene: TRBJ2-3

CDR3 protein: ASSSGTGREKLF
V gene: TRBV27
J gene: TRBJ1-4

CDR3 protein: ASRPGTQETQY
V gene: TRBV6-6
J gene: TRBJ2-5

CDR3 protein: ASSAGRSQGTQN
V gene: TRBV9
J gene: TRBJ2-5

CDR3 protein: ASSLSGVWTDTQY
V gene: TRBV27
J gene: TRBJ2-3

CDR3 protein: AWSSGTGYEKLF
V gene: TRBV30
J gene: TRBJ1-4

CDR3 protein: ASSRDAYEQY
V gene: TRBV5-1
J gene: TRBJ2-7

CDR3 protein: SGRVAKNIQY
V gene: TRBV29-1
J gene: TRBJ2-4

CDR3 protein: ASSVRDRRGETQY
V gene: TRBV6-5
J gene: TRBJ2-5

CDR3 protein: SATVSPDTQY
V gene: TRBV20-1
J gene: TRBJ2-5

CDR3 protein: SARDNRATQETQY
V gene: TRBV20-1
J gene: TRBJ2-5

CDR3 protein: ASSSSVLDTSSNTGELF
V gene: TRBV7-2
J gene: TRBJ2-2

CDR3 protein: ASSYLDSPLGDTQY
V gene: TRBV6-6
J gene: TRBJ2-3

CDR3 protein: ASSPGGAWGYT
V gene: TRBV12-3/TRBV12-4
J gene: TRBJ1-2

CDR3 protein: ASSLAGAAF
V gene: TRBV12-3/TRBV12-4
J gene: TRBJ1-1

CDR3 protein: ASSQILAGGRPYEQY
V gene: TRBV4-1
J gene: TRBJ2-7

CDR3 protein: ATSDLPRSGRAPGTQY
V gene: TRBV24-1
J gene: TRBJ2-5

CDR3 protein: ASSPHDSGSGENIQY
V gene: TRBV3-2
J gene: TRBJ2-4

CDR3 protein: ASSPTRRPGLGYT
V gene: TRBV5-6
J gene: TRBJ1-2

CDR3 protein: ATRRTSGSNEQF
V gene: TRBV10-3
J gene: TRBJ2-1